The sequence of this T cell receptor (beta chain) was determined in a study of cytomegalovirus exposure and HLA in healthy donors. Study outcomes and limitations: Rare TCR sequences predominated, though certain public TCRs were found in many donors.

PCR used 60 Vbeta primers and 13 Jbeta primers. Produced via immunoSEQ multiplex PCR; TCRdb's table is partial and in-frame only. The sample holds about 140,000 clones, roughly four fifths seen once. With respect to this clone: Its antigen is still unknown.

The CDR3 spans 15 residues. This clonotype originated in a woman aged 40 to 50 in good health and CMV-seronegative. What was sequenced was PBMCs. The rearrangement links TRBV12-2 to TRBJ1-5; the table's D call of TRBD1 was not tested on the DNA. TRBV12-2 constitutes a pseudogene. CDR3 sequence reads: CASRLGQGADQPQHF. For the CDR3, the DNA is TGTGCAAGTCGCTTAGGACAGGGGGCCGATCAGCCCCAGCATTTT.